The text below deals with one T cell receptor (beta chain). Antigen specificity is unknown. The J segment lost 1 base and the V segment lost 1 base, leaving 1 base of the junction unmatched. The germline V gene encodes CDR1 MDHEN and CDR2 SYDVKM. The length of the CDR3 is 16 residues. Data came from immunoSEQ multiplex PCR; TCRdb stores just in-frame clones and leaves some out. The repertoire has fewer than 40,000 clones, about nine tenths of them found once; the top ten carry under 4.5%. The sample originates from a study of PD-L1 blockade in urothelial cancer. Looking at the study overall: Most of the roughly 30 patients were men whose urothelial cancer was bladder-origin. Typically, measured as a median, blood samples had 110,000 to 150,000 T cells. Study-wide findings and caveats: For durable-benefit patients, tumor-associated blood clones expanded more at 3 weeks.

Between 1 and 8 samples, pretreatment and on-treatment, were given by each patient. The clonotype was recovered from a man over 45 with urothelial cancer. The J gene is TRBJ2-6, the V gene TRBV28; 7 positions agree with TRBD1. Sequenced material: PBMCs, taken around atezolizumab (anti-PD-L1) treatment. As DNA, the CDR3 is TGTGCCAGCAGTTTATCGACAGGGTCTGGGGCCAACGTCCTGACTTTC. Protein: CASSLSTGSGANVLTF.